These 19 T cell receptor beta chains originate from one sample sequenced in a study of regulatory T cells in long-lasting Graves disease. Arm-PCR of CDR3 regions and iRepertoire HTBI primers were the basis on which TCR beta libraries were built. MiXCR, run by TCRdb on the multiplex PCR reads, gives a single entry per CDR3 protein. This sample carries a few hundred thousand distinct CDR3 sequences, approximately 18% of them seen once, and the ten largest clones take 11% to 15%. Time point denoted: newly diagnosed GD, antithyroid drugs for less than 3 months. PBMC RNA was the source of the TCR library. These records were also assigned to another study, of T cells in Graves' hyperthyroidism and ophthalmopathy.

The specimen comprised peripheral blood mononuclear cells (PBMCs), sampled at new diagnosis, from a patient treated with antithyroid drugs. Source of these receptors: a woman younger than 45 with Graves disease.

The chain has TRBV7-9 and TRBJ1-5; 9 nucleotides align to TRBD1. This CDR3 has 17 amino acids. Germline values: CDR1 SEHNR, CDR2 FQNEAQ (reference sequence). The V and J ends lost 0 bases and 5 bases, in that order; junction bases with no gene match: 8. The CDR3: CASSLATGTGWDQPQHF. The CDR3 nucleotides read TGTGCCAGCAGCTTAGCCACCGGGACAGGGTGGGATCAGCCCCAGCATTTT.

This clonotype appeared many times. The V gene is TRBV2, the J gene TRBJ1-1, with 7 bases aligning to TRBD1. This CDR3 has 14 amino acids. The V segment lost 5 bases and the J segment 4 bases; nucleotides outside the gene matches: 7. The germline V gene has CDR1 SNHLY and CDR2 FYNNEI. The CDR3 DNA reads as TGTGCCAGCAGTCCGGGCAGGGGGGTCACTGAAGCTTTCTTT. Its translation: CASSPGRGVTEAFF.

The gene calls are TRBV28 and TRBJ2-1; D ambiguous. The better agreement between TRBJ2-3 and the DNA end casts doubt on the J call. Germline V gives CDR1 MDHEN, CDR2 SYDVKM. This CDR3 has 15 residues. CDR3 coding DNA: TGTGCCAGCAGTTTTTCCCTCATTGGTAGGGATACGCAGTATTTT. It encodes CASSFSLIGRDTQYF.

This clonotype came up many times. The V and J genes are TRBV5-5 and TRBJ1-5; 11 bases match TRBD1. This CDR3 is 16 amino acids long. Trimming cost V 4 bases and J 1 base; bases outside gene matches: 4. Germline CDR1 is SGHKS and CDR2 is YYEKEE (reference sequence). The CDR3 DNA follows: TGTGCCAGCAGCAACCGGGACAGGGGGAGCAATCAGCCCCAGCATTTT. It is translated as CASSNRDRGSNQPQHF.

This clonotype has ten or more counts. The gene calls are TRBV20-1 and TRBJ2-5; perhaps TRBD1 as D (6 bases). CDR1 is DFQATT and CDR2 is SNEGSKA in the germline V gene (reference sequence). V gave up 5 bases and J gave up 8 bases, with 18 bases separating them. The CDR3 runs 13 residues. CDR3 sequence (DNA): TGCAGTGCTCCGGGCAGGGGAGCGGTAACCCAGTACTTC. This encodes CSAPGRGAVTQYF.

This clonotype was found many times. The chain uses TRBV7-6 and TRBJ2-7, with 7 bases aligning to TRBD2. The CDR3 spans 15 residues. Germline CDR1 reads SGHVS; CDR2 reads FNYEAQ. Trimming cost V 5 bases and J 3 bases; bases outside gene matches: 10. CDR3 DNA sequence: TGTGCCAGCAGCCCCGGACTAGACCGCTTCTACGAGCAGTACTTC. Amino acids: CASSPGLDRFYEQYF.

This clonotype has ten or more counts. The chain combines TRBV2 with TRBJ1-2; possibly TRBD1 for D (6 bases). V lost 5 bases and J lost 4, with 17 bases in between. The CDR3 is 15 residues long. Germline CDR1 and CDR2: SNHLY and FYNNEI. CDR3 DNA: TGTGCCAGCAGTACACAGGGTTTTTCCCTCTATGGCTACACCTTC. Amino acid sequence: CASSTQGFSLYGYTF.

This clonotype appeared many times. The rearrangement joins TRBV12-3 or TRBV12-4 to TRBJ2-3; D unclear. V lost 6 bases to trimming and J lost 4 bases, with 8 bases between them. The CDR3 contains 12 residues. CDR3 protein: CASSLRSDTQYF. For the CDR3, the DNA is TGTGCCAGCAGCCTCCGTTCAGATACGCAGTATTTT.

This clonotype was seen more than once but under ten times. The chain links TRBV20-1 to TRBJ2-7; D gene unclear. V lost 3 bases, J lost 3 bases, and 6 bases lay in between. This CDR3 has 11 residues. Per germline, CDR1 DFQATT and CDR2 SNEGSKA (reference sequence). The CDR3, as DNA: TGCAGTGCTAGTGAACACTACGAGCAGTACTTC. Amino acids: CSASEHYEQYF.

In this sample, this clonotype turned up many times. The CDR3 DNA is TGTGCCAGCAGCGGACGGACTAGAAGCACAGATACGCAGTATTTT. Translation gives CASSGRTRSTDTQYF. This chain connects TRBV3-1 to TRBJ2-3, with TRBD2 matching 7 bases. There are 15 residues in the CDR3. Germline CDR1 is LGHDT and CDR2 is YNNKEL (reference sequence). Trimming took 5 bases from V and 0 from J; bases not matched to a gene: 5.

The sample holds many counts of this clonotype. The chain combines TRBV11-1 with TRBJ2-3; unclear D gene. This CDR3 region has 16 residues. Trimming took off 2 bases at V and 3 bases at J, with 15 bases between the two ends. CDR1 and CDR2 (germline): SGHAT, FQDESV (reference sequence). The CDR3 coding sequence is TGTGCCAGCAGCTTACCGGCGATCCCCTCTACAGATACGCAGTATTTT. Protein sequence: CASSLPAIPSTDTQYF. Filled out from reference TRBV11-1 and TRBJ2-3, the complete variable domain reads EAEVAQSPRYKITEKSQAVAFWCDPISGHATLYWYRQILGQGPELLVQFQDESVVDDSQLPKDRFSAERLKGVDSTLKIQPAELGDSAMYLCASSLPAIPSTDTQYFGPGTRLTVL.

In this sample, this clonotype turned up many times. The chain links TRBV29-1 to TRBJ2-5; possible D gene TRBD1, 6 bases. In germline, CDR1 is SQVTM, CDR2 ANQGSEA. The CDR3 runs to 12 residues. Trimming took 6 bases from V and 5 from J, leaving 13 bases between them. For the CDR3, the DNA is TGCAGCGTCGCAGGGGATAAGGAGACCCAGTACTTC. It is translated as CSVAGDKETQYF.

The chain carries TRBV2 and TRBJ2-7, with TRBD1 matching 8 bases. Looked up from germline, CDR1 is SNHLY and CDR2 is FYNNEI. The trim removed 4 bases at V and 2 bases at J, leaving 1 base unmatched. This CDR3 has 13 amino acids. CDR3 DNA: TGTGCCAGCAGTGGGGGACAGGCCTACGAGCAGTACTTC. Translated, it gives CASSGGQAYEQYF.

This clonotype was found many times. V usage is TRBV19 and J usage is TRBJ2-1; no clear D gene. Looked up from germline, CDR1 is LNHDA and CDR2 is SQIVND (reference sequence). The V end was cut by 1 base, the J end by 0 bases, with 7 bases between. The CDR3 runs 15 residues. The CDR3 is CASSIGLSSYNEQFF. As DNA, the CDR3 is TGTGCCAGTAGTATAGGCCTTAGCTCCTACAATGAGCAGTTCTTC. Full variable domain (missing parts from reference TRBV19 and TRBJ2-1): DGGITQSPKYLFRKEGQNVTLSCEQNLNHDAMYWYRQDPGQGLRLIYYSQIVNDFQKGDIAEGYSVSREKKESFPLTVTSAQKNPTAFYLCASSIGLSSYNEQFFGPGTRLTVL.

The table lists this clonotype with many counts. V is TRBV11-2 and J is TRBJ2-7; no reliable D call. V lost 1 base and J 0 bases, leaving 13 bases between the germline ends. CDR1 and CDR2 (germline): SGHAT, FQNNGV. CDR3 length: 16 residues. The CDR3 region has the DNA TGTGCCAGCAGCTTAGTTCTGGCCGCGAGCTCCTACGAGCAGTACTTC. It codes for CASSLVLAASSYEQYF.

This clonotype has at least ten counts. The genes are TRBV11-3 and TRBJ1-5; D perhaps matches TRBD1 (5 bases). Trimming stripped 5 bases from V and 7 bases from J, with 18 bases between. Germline CDR1 and CDR2: SGHNT and YENEEA. The CDR3 extends over 15 amino acids. CDR3 in amino acids: CASSPPARVWQPQHF. CDR3 coding DNA: TGTGCCAGCAGCCCACCAGCCAGGGTTTGGCAGCCCCAGCATTTT.

The V gene is TRBV30, the J gene TRBJ2-5; TRBD1 is a possible D gene (5 bases). Germline V CDR1 and CDR2: GTSNPN, SVGIG (reference sequence). This CDR3 has 11 amino acids. Trimming shortened V by 4 bases and J by 4 bases, and 7 bases separated the two germline ends. The CDR3 DNA sequence: TGTGCCTGGAAAAGGGGAGAGACCCAGTACTTC. Residues: CAWKRGETQYF.

This clonotype was detected only a few times. The gene calls are TRBV9 and TRBJ1-2; no firm D call. Germline assignment: CDR1 SGDLS and CDR2 YYNGEE. The CDR3 has 16 residues. The V gene lost 3 bases and the J gene lost 4 bases, with 19 bases spanning the gap. The CDR3 DNA reads TGTGCCAGCAGCGCGCTGGCAGGTTCTCCCCGCTATGGCTACACCTTC. Protein: CASSALAGSPRYGYTF.

This clonotype occurred many times. V is TRBV3-1 and J is TRBJ2-1; D call uncertain. V lost 5 bases and J 8 bases, leaving 4 bases between the germline ends. This CDR3 region has 10 residues. Germline CDR1 LGHDT, CDR2 YNNKEL (reference sequence). CDR3 region: CASSGDEQFF. As DNA, the CDR3 is TGTGCCAGCAGCGGGGATGAGCAGTTCTTC.